The following is a TCR beta chain sequence with its context. The antigen is not known. The authors drew over 2 ml of blood from each donor. This sample is drawn from a study of monozygotic twins with inflammatory bowel disease. Looked up from germline, CDR1 is SGDLS and CDR2 is YYNGEE. The CDR3 is 16 amino acids. Study-wide findings and caveats: Clonotype overlap with others was lower in IBD patients than in healthy twins, a difference that was greatest with disease activity.

cDNA for each sample came from eight separate reactions. TCRdb re-called the 5' RACE reads, yielding one record per CDR3 amino acid sequence without DNA. The table gives more than 350,000 distinct CDR3 sequences; the top ten clones make up 2.4% of it. The sample taken for sequencing was blood. V gene TRBV9 combines with J gene TRBJ1-3; TCRdb outputs TRBD1, but without DNA this stays unchecked. The receptor was isolated from a human donor with ulcerative colitis or Crohn's disease, or a healthy co-twin of an affected twin (not recorded which). This CDR3 is CASSALGSGSGNTIYF. The full variable domain, rest sourced from reference TRBV9 and TRBJ1-3, is DSGVTQTPKHLITATGQRVTLRCSPRSGDLSVYWYQQSLDQGLQFLIQYYNGEERAKGNILERFSAQQFPDLHSELNLSSLELGDSALYFCASSALGSGSGNTIYFGEGSWLTVV.